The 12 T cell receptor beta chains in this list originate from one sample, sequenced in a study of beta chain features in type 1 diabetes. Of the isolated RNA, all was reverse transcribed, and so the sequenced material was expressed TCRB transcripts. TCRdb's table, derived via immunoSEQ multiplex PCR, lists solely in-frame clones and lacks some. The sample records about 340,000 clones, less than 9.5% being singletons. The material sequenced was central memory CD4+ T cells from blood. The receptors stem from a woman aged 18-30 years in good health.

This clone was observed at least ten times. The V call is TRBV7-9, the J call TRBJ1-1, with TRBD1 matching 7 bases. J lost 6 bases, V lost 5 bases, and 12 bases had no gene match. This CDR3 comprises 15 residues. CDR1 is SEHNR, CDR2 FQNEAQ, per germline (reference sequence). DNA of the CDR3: TGTGCCAGCAGCCCACCGGGACAGCGATACGCTGAAGCTTTCTTT. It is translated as CASSPPGQRYAEAFF.

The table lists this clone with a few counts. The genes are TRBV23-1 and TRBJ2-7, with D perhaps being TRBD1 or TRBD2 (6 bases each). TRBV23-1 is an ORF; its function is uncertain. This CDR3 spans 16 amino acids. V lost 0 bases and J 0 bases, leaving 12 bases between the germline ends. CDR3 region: CASSQSRGHSSYEQYF. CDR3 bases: TGCGCCAGCAGTCAATCGCGGGGACACAGCTCCTACGAGCAGTACTTC.

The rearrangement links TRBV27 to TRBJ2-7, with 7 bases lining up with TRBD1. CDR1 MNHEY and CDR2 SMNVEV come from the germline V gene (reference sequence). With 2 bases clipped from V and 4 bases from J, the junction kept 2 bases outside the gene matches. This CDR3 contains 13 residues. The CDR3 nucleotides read TGTGCCAGCAGTTTAAACAGGGGATACGAGCAGTACTTC. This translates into CASSLNRGYEQYF.

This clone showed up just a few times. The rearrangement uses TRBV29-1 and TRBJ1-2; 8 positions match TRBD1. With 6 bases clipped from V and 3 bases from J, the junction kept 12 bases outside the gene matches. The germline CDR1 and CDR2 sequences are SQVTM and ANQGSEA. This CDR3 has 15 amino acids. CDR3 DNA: TGCAGCGTCTACGGCCCAGAACAGGGGGACTATGGCTACACCTTC. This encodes CSVYGPEQGDYGYTF.

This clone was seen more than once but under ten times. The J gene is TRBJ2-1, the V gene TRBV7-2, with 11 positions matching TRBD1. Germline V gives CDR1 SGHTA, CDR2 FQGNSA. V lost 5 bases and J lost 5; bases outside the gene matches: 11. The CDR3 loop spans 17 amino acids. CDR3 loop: CASSLGTGGSRNNEQFF. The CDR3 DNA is TGTGCCAGCAGCCTCGGGACAGGGGGTTCCAGGAACAATGAGCAGTTCTTC. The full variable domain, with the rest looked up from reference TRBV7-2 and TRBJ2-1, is GAGVSQSPSNKVTEKGKDVELRCDPISGHTALYWYRQSLGQGLEFLIYFQGNSAPDKSGLPSDRFSAERTGGSVSTLTIQRTQQEDSAVYLCASSLGTGGSRNNEQFFGPGTRLTVL.

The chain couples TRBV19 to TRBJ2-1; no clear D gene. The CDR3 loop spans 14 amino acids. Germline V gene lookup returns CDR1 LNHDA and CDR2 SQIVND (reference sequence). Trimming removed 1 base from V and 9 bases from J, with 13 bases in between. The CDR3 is CASSIGASRSEQFF. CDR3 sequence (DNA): TGTGCCAGTAGTATAGGGGCCTCCAGGTCTGAGCAGTTCTTC.

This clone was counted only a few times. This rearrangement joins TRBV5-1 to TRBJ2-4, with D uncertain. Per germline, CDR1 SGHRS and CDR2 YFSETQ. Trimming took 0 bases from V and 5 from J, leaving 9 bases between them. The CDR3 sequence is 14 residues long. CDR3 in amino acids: CASSLDGIENIQYF. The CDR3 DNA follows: TGCGCCAGCAGCTTGGATGGTATCGAAAACATTCAGTACTTC.

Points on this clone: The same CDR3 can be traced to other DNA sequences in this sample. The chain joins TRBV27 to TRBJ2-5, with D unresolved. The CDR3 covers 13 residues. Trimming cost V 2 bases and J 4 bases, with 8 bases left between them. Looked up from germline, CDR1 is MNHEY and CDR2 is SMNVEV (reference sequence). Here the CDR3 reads CASSLRVAETQYF. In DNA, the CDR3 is TGTGCCAGCAGTTTACGAGTGGCAGAGACCCAGTACTTC.

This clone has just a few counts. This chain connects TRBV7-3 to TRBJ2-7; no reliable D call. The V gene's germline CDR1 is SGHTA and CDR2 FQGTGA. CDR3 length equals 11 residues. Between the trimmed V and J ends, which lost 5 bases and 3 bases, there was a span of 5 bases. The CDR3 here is CASSQYYEQYF. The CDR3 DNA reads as TGTGCCAGCAGCCAATACTACGAGCAGTACTTC.

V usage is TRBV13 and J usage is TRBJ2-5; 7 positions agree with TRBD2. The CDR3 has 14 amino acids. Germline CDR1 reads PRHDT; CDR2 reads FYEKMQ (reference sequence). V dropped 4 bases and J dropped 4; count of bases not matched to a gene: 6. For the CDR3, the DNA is TGTGCCAGCAGCTCCGGACTAGGAATAGAGACCCAGTACTTC. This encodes CASSSGLGIETQYF.

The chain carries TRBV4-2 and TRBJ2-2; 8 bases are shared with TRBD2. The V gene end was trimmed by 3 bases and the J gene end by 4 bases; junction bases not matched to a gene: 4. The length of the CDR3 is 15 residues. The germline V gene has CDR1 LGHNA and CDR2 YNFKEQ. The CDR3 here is CASSHRLASTGELFF. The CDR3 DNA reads TGTGCCAGCAGCCACAGACTAGCGAGCACCGGGGAGCTGTTTTTT.

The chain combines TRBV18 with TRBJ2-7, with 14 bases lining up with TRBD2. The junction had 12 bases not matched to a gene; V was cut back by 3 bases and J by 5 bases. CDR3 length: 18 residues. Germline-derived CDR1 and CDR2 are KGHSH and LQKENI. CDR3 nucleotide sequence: TGTGCCAGCTCACCCCGAGACTCGGGACTAGCGGGAGTTGACGAGCAGTACTTC. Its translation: CASSPRDSGLAGVDEQYF.